Given below is one T cell receptor beta chain in context. The sample belongs to a study of blood T cell repertoires in COVID-19. Overall study context: COVID-19 samples, acute and convalescent, were from the United States, Italy and Spain. T cells, B-cell-depleted T cells, or PBMCs supplied cDNA or gDNA.

Study processing details: Reference gene primer amplification in the assay estimated nucleated cell counts. The protocol was immunoSEQ multiplex PCR, while the TCRdb copy is restricted to in-frame clones and leaves out a portion. That table gives V, J and clone size, and the DNA gave D and trimming. The profile shows 150,000 to 200,000 clones, under 90% of them singletons. The ends were cut back, 4 bases at V and 3 bases at J, with 14 bases in the middle. Germline values: CDR1 SGHNT, CDR2 YYREEE (reference sequence). This CDR3 spans 16 amino acids. The sequencing input was peripheral blood. This chain uses TRBV5-4 with TRBJ1-6; the D gene is possibly TRBD1 (6 bases). The sequence was collected from a man aged 35-49 years with acute or convalescent COVID-19. Written as DNA, the CDR3 is TGTGCCAGCAGCCGACAGGACTTGGGCTATAATTCACCCCTCCACTTT. Translated, it gives CASSRQDLGYNSPLHF.